The clone carrying this T cell receptor beta chain was seen repeatedly, ten times or more. This record belongs to a study of early T cells in non-severe SARS-CoV-2 infection. TCRdb reprocessed the 5' RACE reads via MiXCR and lists one record per CDR3 protein. The sample yields 90,000 to 130,000 distinct CDR3 sequences, over 10% seen once. This CDR3 is 12 amino acids long. The germline V gene encodes CDR1 DFQATT and CDR2 SNEGSKA (reference sequence). V lost 6 bases and J lost 2, with 7 bases in between. Specimen: whole blood, collected at baseline. This clonotype originated in an adult who was a healthcare worker with PCR-confirmed SARS-CoV-2 infection or an uninfected control (not recorded which). The gene calls are TRBV20-1 and TRBJ2-2; D remains unclear. The CDR3 DNA follows: TGCAGTGCGAATGAAAACACCGGGGAGCTGTTTTTT. As protein: CSANENTGELFF.